This entry describes one TCR beta chain. The entry originates in a study of blood T cell repertoires in COVID-19. Study as a whole: The analysed material was cDNA or gDNA that came from T cells, B-cell-depleted T cells, or PBMCs.

The V and J ends lost 8 bases and 6 bases, in that order; junction bases with no gene match: 10. The CDR3 is 15 amino acids. Germline V CDR1 and CDR2: MDHEN, SYDVKM. Clones were sequenced by immunoSEQ multiplex PCR, and TCRdb holds only the in-frame ones, with some missing. This repertoire shows approximately 270,000 clones, around 85% found once; its top ten account for roughly 0.87%. This sequence originates from a human donor with COVID-19, enrolled during active disease. The donor label of this sample is uncertain. Sequencing was performed on peripheral blood. This sequence joins TRBV28 and TRBJ1-6; 7 bases align to TRBD1. CDR3 protein: CASARGFGINSPLHF. The CDR3, as DNA: TGTGCCAGCGCCAGGGGGTTCGGAATTAATTCACCCCTCCACTTT. The full variable domain, in which reference TRBV28 and TRBJ1-6 provide the parts outside the CDR3, is DVKVTQSSRYLVKRTGEKVFLECVQDMDHENMFWYRQDPGLGLRLIYFSYDVKMKEKGDIPEGYSVSREKKERFSLILESASTNQTSMYLCASARGFGINSPLHFGNGTRLTVT.